These T cell receptor beta chains were read from a single sample in a study of T cell responses to AZD1222 COVID-19 vaccine. Clones were read by immunoSEQ multiplex PCR, and TCRdb kept only the in-frame ones, dropping some. The profile shows around 150,000 clones, 88% of them singletons. Specimen: peripheral blood, collected on day 0 of AZD1222 vaccination. These receptors were obtained from an adult in good health. CDR3s include the opening cysteine and the closing phenylalanine or tryptophan. The order of the fields is V gene, D gene, J gene, clone size, CDR3 DNA, CDR3 protein. D genes are given only for firm matches. Where a row states a size, it is once, few, many or the class of an expanded clone; other rows omit it.

V: TRBV11-3
D: -
J: TRBJ1-2
size: -
DNA: TGTGCCAGCAGCCCAATCTCCCCGGATGGCTACACCTTC
CDR3: CASSPISPDGYTF

V: TRBV30
D: -
J: TRBJ1-2
size: -
DNA: TGTGCCTGGAGTGGACGGGACACCTGGGGCTATGGCTACACCTTC
CDR3: CAWSGRDTWGYGYTF

V: TRBV7-2
D: TRBD2
J: TRBJ2-3
size: -
DNA: TGTGCCAGCAGCTTAGGCGGCGGGAGCCGTAATGCGCAGTATTTT
CDR3: CASSLGGGSRNAQYF

V: TRBV7-3
D: -
J: TRBJ1-5
size: -
DNA: TGTGCCAGCAGCCCTTCATGGGGTCCTACGGGAAATCAGCCCCAGCATTTT
CDR3: CASSPSWGPTGNQPQHF

V: TRBV5-1
D: -
J: TRBJ2-1
size: -
DNA: TGCGCCAGCAGCTTGGCCCCCACAGCTCCCGGAACCCATGAGCAGTTCTTC
CDR3: CASSLAPTAPGTHEQFF

V: TRBV6-5
D: -
J: TRBJ1-1
size: -
DNA: TGTGCCACAAGGCCCGAGTCACATCTTGAAGCTTTCTTT
CDR3: CATRPESHLEAFF

V: TRBV5-4
D: TRBD2
J: TRBJ2-1
size: once
DNA: TGTGCCAGCAGCCCCCGGGGTAGCGGGAGTTTCTTCCACAATGAGCAGTTCTTC
CDR3: CASSPRGSGSFFHNEQFF

V: TRBV14
D: TRBD2
J: TRBJ2-5
size: -
DNA: TGTGCCAGCAGCCAAGGCTTAGCGGGAGGGGACCAAGAGACCCAGTACTTC
CDR3: CASSQGLAGGDQETQYF

V: TRBV27
D: -
J: TRBJ2-7
size: once
DNA: TGTGCCAGCAGTTGGGACGGCACAAGCTCCTACGAGCAGTACTTC
CDR3: CASSWDGTSSYEQYF

V: TRBV19
D: -
J: TRBJ2-5
size: -
DNA: TGTGCCAGTTCCAGGGGAGGGGAGACCCAGTACTTC
CDR3: CASSRGGETQYF

V: TRBV11-3
D: -
J: TRBJ1-2
size: -
DNA: TGTGCCAGCAGCTTACGGGGAGACGACTATGGCTACACCTTC
CDR3: CASSLRGDDYGYTF

V: TRBV11-3
D: -
J: TRBJ1-4
size: -
DNA: TGTGCCAGCAGCTTAGGGGGGGCTCCAACTAATGAAAAACTGTTTTTT
CDR3: CASSLGGAPTNEKLFF

V: TRBV11-2
D: -
J: TRBJ1-2
size: -
DNA: TGTGCCAGCAGTAGCGCCCACGCAGGGGATTATGGCTACACCTTC
CDR3: CASSSAHAGDYGYTF

V: TRBV19
D: TRBD1
J: TRBJ2-6
size: few
DNA: TGTGCCAGTAGTTCCGACAGGGTCAGTACCAACGTCCTGACTTTC
CDR3: CASSSDRVSTNVLTF

V: TRBV30
D: -
J: TRBJ1-6
size: -
DNA: TGTGCCTGGACAAACGGACAGTCGTCCTATTCACCCCTCCACTTT
CDR3: CAWTNGQSSYSPLHF

V: TRBV5-6
D: -
J: TRBJ2-1
size: -
DNA: TGTGCCAGCAGCCCCCGACTAGGGCGAGTAAATGAGCAGTTCTTC
CDR3: CASSPRLGRVNEQFF

V: TRBV7-3
D: -
J: TRBJ2-3
size: -
DNA: TGTGCCAGCAGCTTAGAACGCACAGATACGCAGTATTTT
CDR3: CASSLERTDTQYF

V: TRBV3-1/TRBV3-2
D: -
J: TRBJ2-7
size: -
DNA: TGTGCCAGCAGCCAAGGATTTAGCGCGCCAGGACTCTACGAGCAGTACTTC
CDR3: CASSQGFSAPGLYEQYF

V: TRBV7-2
D: -
J: TRBJ1-1
size: once
DNA: TGTGCCAGCAGCTTAGCGTTCGGACAGCAAGCTTTCTTT
CDR3: CASSLAFGQQAFF

V: TRBV2
D: -
J: TRBJ1-4
size: -
DNA: TGTGCCAGCAGTGAAACCTTGGAACTGTTTTTT
CDR3: CASSETLELFF

V: TRBV30
D: TRBD1
J: TRBJ2-1
size: -
DNA: TGTGCCTGCCCCCTTGGACAGGGCTACAATGAGCAGTTCTTC
CDR3: CACPLGQGYNEQFF

V: TRBV29-1
D: TRBD1
J: TRBJ2-7
size: once
DNA: TGCAGCGGGATTGGGACAGCAAACTACGAGCAGTACTTC
CDR3: CSGIGTANYEQYF

V: TRBV28
D: -
J: TRBJ2-1
size: -
DNA: TGTGCCAGCAGAGGGACGATGTTAAACAATGAGCAGTTCTTC
CDR3: CASRGTMLNNEQFF

V: TRBV4-3
D: TRBD1
J: TRBJ1-5
size: -
DNA: TGCGCCAGCAGCCCAACTTACCGGACAGGTAATCAGCCCCAGCATTTT
CDR3: CASSPTYRTGNQPQHF

V: TRBV5-1
D: -
J: TRBJ1-1
size: -
DNA: TGCGCCAGCAGCCCAAAAACCGGGACCTGGCCCCACTTT
CDR3: CASSPKTGTWPHF

V: TRBV29-1
D: TRBD2
J: TRBJ2-7
size: -
DNA: TGCAGCGTTGGGGGGATAGCGGGATCCTACGAGCAGTACTTC
CDR3: CSVGGIAGSYEQYF

V: TRBV15
D: -
J: TRBJ1-6
size: -
DNA: TGTGCCACCAGCAGAGTTCGGGCGGGGTGGTTGGATTCACCCCTCCACTTT
CDR3: CATSRVRAGWLDSPLHF

V: TRBV5-1
D: -
J: TRBJ1-4
size: -
DNA: TGCGCCAGCAGCTTCGGGCAGGGATATGAAAAACTGTTTTTT
CDR3: CASSFGQGYEKLFF